Presented here are 16 T cell receptor beta chains from one specimen sequenced in a study of cytomegalovirus exposure and HLA in healthy donors. The PCR used 60 Vbeta and 13 Jbeta primers. The data were produced by immunoSEQ multiplex PCR, yet TCRdb's version contains in-frame clones alone and is incomplete. The sample holds about 160,000 clones, 75% to 85% seen once. Sequencing was performed on PBMCs. All receptors derive from a middle-aged man in good health and CMV-seropositive.

V and J are TRBV11-2 and TRBJ1-2; 7 bases map to TRBD1. CDR1 and CDR2 from the germline V gene are SGHAT and FQNNGV. The junction had 3 bases not matched to a gene; V was cut back by 1 base and J by 7 bases. The CDR3 has 13 residues. The DNA of the CDR3 is TGTGCCAGCAGCTTAGGAGGGGGCGTTGGCTACACCTTC. It specifies CASSLGGGVGYTF.

This clone came up once. The gene calls are TRBV7-8 and TRBJ2-7; D may be TRBD1 (6 bases). The V gene lost 5 bases and the J gene lost 0 bases, with 17 bases spanning the gap. The germline V gene encodes CDR1 SGHVS and CDR2 FQNEAQ. The CDR3 is 16 residues long. CDR3 sequence reads: CASSQTGTTFSYEQYF. DNA for the CDR3: TGTGCCAGCAGCCAGACCGGGACAACCTTCTCCTACGAGCAGTACTTC.

The chain has TRBV4-1 and TRBJ1-2; 8 positions match TRBD1. CDR1 is MGHRA and CDR2 is YSYEKL in the germline V gene. J lost 4 bases, V lost 2 bases, and 3 bases had no gene match. The CDR3 is 14 amino acids. The CDR3 protein is CASSQIDRGYGYTF. The CDR3 DNA is TGCGCCAGCAGCCAAATTGACAGGGGCTATGGCTACACCTTC.

V is TRBV5-1 and J is TRBJ1-1; no clear D. Germline loops: CDR1 SGHRS, CDR2 YFSETQ. Trimming pared 5 bases from V and 3 bases from J, leaving 17 bases between. The CDR3 runs 15 residues. The CDR3 is CASRPVGLGDTEAFF. The CDR3 DNA sequence: TGCGCCAGCAGACCCGTAGGACTTGGGGACACTGAAGCTTTCTTT.

This clone was seen a few times. This chain links TRBV6-4 with TRBJ2-2; 8 nucleotides align to TRBD2. Trimming took 4 bases from V and 1 from J; bases not matched to a gene: 2. The CDR3 contains 15 residues. Germline lookup yields CDR1 MRHNA and CDR2 SNTAGT. CDR3 in DNA: TGTGCCAGCAGTGCGGGGGGGCTGAACACCGGGGAGCTGTTTTTT. This encodes CASSAGGLNTGELFF.

CDR3 amino acids: CASSGLNRGSSNQPQHF. The DNA for the CDR3 is TGTGCCAGCAGCGGCCTTAACAGGGGTAGTAGCAATCAGCCCCAGCATTTT. The V gene is TRBV2, the J gene TRBJ1-5; 7 bases are a match to TRBD1. V dropped 6 bases and J dropped 0; count of bases not matched to a gene: 11. The length of the CDR3 is 17 residues. The germline V gene encodes CDR1 SNHLY and CDR2 FYNNEI.

This chain joins TRBV18 and TRBJ2-2; TRBD1 might be the D (6 bases). The CDR3 sequence is 15 residues long. V shed 6 bases and J shed 4 bases, with 15 bases lying between them. Looked up from germline, CDR1 is KGHSH and CDR2 is LQKENI. The CDR3 reads CASSPRQAFTGELFF. CDR3 in DNA: TGTGCCAGCTCGCCTAGACAGGCATTCACCGGGGAGCTGTTTTTT.

The chain couples TRBV20-1 to TRBJ2-3, with unresolved D. Germline values: CDR1 DFQATT, CDR2 SNEGSKA (reference sequence). This CDR3 comprises 11 residues. Trimming pared 7 bases from V and 6 bases from J, leaving 11 bases between. CDR3 sequence reads: CSVGVGDTQYF. The CDR3 nucleotides read TGCAGTGTAGGAGTCGGGGATACGCAGTATTTT.

This sequence joins TRBV6-4 and TRBJ2-7, with TRBD1 matching 9 bases. V lost 10 bases to trimming and J lost 4 bases; unmatched junction nucleotides: 20. Germline CDR1 is MRHNA and CDR2 is SNTAGT. The CDR3 loop spans 17 amino acids. In DNA, the CDR3 is TGTGCCAACCACCGGGGTGGACAGGGGCCGCGGATGTACGAGCAGTACGTC. Translated: CANHRGGQGPRMYEQYV.

The V call is TRBV18, the J call TRBJ1-1, with D unclear. The V end lost 4 bases, the J end lost 2 bases, and 32 bases lay between the germline ends. Germline CDR1 and CDR2: KGHSH and LQKENI. The CDR3 has 21 amino acids. For the CDR3, the DNA is TGTGCCAGCTCACGCTCCAACGGTCCCTCGGAGCGCCGGAAGCAAAACACTGAAGCTTTCTTT. Its protein is CASSRSNGPSERRKQNTEAFF.

The chain joins TRBV6-5 to TRBJ2-5; D is unclear. The CDR3 has 14 residues. Germline-derived CDR1 and CDR2 are MNHEY and SVGAGI. V lost 6 bases and J lost 0, with 11 bases in between. The CDR3 protein is CASREREYQETQYF. In nucleotides, the CDR3 is TGTGCCAGCAGGGAGAGAGAATACCAAGAGACCCAGTACTTC.

This chain links TRBV21-1 with TRBJ2-1; the D call in the table, TRBD2, was not verified against the DNA. TRBV21-1 counts as a pseudogene. The CDR3 runs to 17 residues. Here the CDR3 DNA reads TGTGCCAGCAGCCCCTTGGTGGCTAGCGGTCCCTACAATGAGCAGTTCTTC. It specifies CASSPLVASGPYNEQFF.

Of note for this clone: The junction differs from germline at one of its ends, possibly a read error. The chain employs TRBV7-7 and TRBJ2-3; 8 nucleotides align to TRBD1. The CDR3 spans 14 residues. Germline V gene sequence: CDR1 SSHAT, CDR2 FNYEAQ (reference sequence). DNA for the CDR3: TGTGCTAGCAGTCCGGGACAGGCGGGGGATACGCAGTATTTT. Translation: CASSPGQAGDTQYF.

The rearrangement links TRBV18 to TRBJ1-2, with 7 bases fitting TRBD1. The V segment lost 3 bases and the J segment 0 bases; nucleotides outside the gene matches: 10. Germline V CDR1 and CDR2: KGHSH, LQKENI. The CDR3 runs 17 residues. CDR3: CASSPVAGGNANYGYTF. Written as DNA, the CDR3 is TGTGCCAGCTCACCTGTTGCAGGGGGGAATGCTAACTATGGCTACACCTTC. The full variable domain, in which reference TRBV18 and TRBJ1-2 provide the parts outside the CDR3, is NAGVMQNPRHLVRRRGQEARLRCSPMKGHSHVYWYRQLPEEGLKFMVYLQKENIIDESGMPKERFSAEFPKEGPSILRIQQVVRGDSAAYFCASSPVAGGNANYGYTFGSGTRLTVV.

The chain links TRBV11-2 to TRBJ2-3; D may be TRBD2 (5 bases). V gave up 7 bases and J gave up 2 bases, with 16 bases separating them. This CDR3 contains 15 residues. In germline, CDR1 is SGHAT, CDR2 FQNNGV. The CDR3 coding sequence is TGTGCCAGCATTTCTAAACGGGATGACACAGATACGCAGTATTTT. This encodes CASISKRDDTDTQYF. Filled out from reference TRBV11-2 and TRBJ2-3, the complete variable domain reads EAGVAQSPRYKIIEKRQSVAFWCNPISGHATLYWYQQILGQGPKLLIQFQNNGVVDDSQLPKDRFSAERLKGVDSTLKIQPAKLEDSAVYLCASISKRDDTDTQYFGPGTRLTVL.

This clone was counted once. This chain uses TRBV7-2 with TRBJ2-2; TRBD2 matches 8 bases. The CDR3 contains 16 residues. Germline V gene data show CDR1 as SGHTA and CDR2 as FQGNSA. V was pared by 0 bases and J by 7 bases, with 7 bases of the junction left unmatched. The CDR3 spells CASSLAGLVPIGELFF. CDR3 bases: TGTGCCAGCAGCTTAGCGGGACTAGTCCCAATCGGGGAGCTGTTTTTT.